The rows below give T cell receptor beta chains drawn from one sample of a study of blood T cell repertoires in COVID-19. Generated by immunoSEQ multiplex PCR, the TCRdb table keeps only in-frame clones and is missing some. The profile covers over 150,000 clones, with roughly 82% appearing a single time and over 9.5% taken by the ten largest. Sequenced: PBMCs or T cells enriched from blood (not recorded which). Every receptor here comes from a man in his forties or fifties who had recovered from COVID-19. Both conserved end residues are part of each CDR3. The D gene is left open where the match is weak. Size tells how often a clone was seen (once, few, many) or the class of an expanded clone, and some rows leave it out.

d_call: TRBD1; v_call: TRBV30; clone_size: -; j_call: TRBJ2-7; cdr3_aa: CAWSFGAAGTGSGEQYF; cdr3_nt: TGTGCCTGGAGTTTCGGGGCAGCCGGGACAGGGTCGGGAGAGCAGTACTTC
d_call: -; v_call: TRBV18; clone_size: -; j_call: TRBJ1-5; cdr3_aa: CASSPPSGANNQPQHF; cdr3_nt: TGTGCCAGCTCACCACCGTCTGGGGCCAACAATCAGCCCCAGCATTTT
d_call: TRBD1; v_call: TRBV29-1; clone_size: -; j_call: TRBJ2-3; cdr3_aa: CSVVKGQGTDTQYF; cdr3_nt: TGCAGCGTCGTAAAAGGACAGGGGACAGATACGCAGTATTTT
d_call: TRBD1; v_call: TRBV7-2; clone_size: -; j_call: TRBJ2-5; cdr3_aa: CASSQNGQGLETQYF; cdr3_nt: TGTGCCAGCAGCCAAAATGGACAGGGCCTGGAGACCCAGTACTTC
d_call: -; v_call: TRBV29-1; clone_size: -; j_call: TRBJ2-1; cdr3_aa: CSAEGSRTYNEQFF; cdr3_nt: TGCAGCGCAGAGGGTTCTAGAACTTACAATGAGCAGTTCTTC
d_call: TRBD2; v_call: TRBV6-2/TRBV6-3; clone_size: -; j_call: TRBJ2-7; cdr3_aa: CASSLAGTSGSYEQYF; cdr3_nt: TGTGCCAGCAGCCTCGCCGGGACTAGCGGATCCTACGAGCAGTACTTC
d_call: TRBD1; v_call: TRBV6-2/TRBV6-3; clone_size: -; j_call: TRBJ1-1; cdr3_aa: CASSDQGVAEAFF; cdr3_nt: TGTGCCAGCAGTGATCAGGGGGTCGCTGAAGCTTTCTTT
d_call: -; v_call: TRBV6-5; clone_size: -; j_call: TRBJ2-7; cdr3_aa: CASTASWGPYEQYF; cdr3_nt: TGTGCCAGCACAGCCAGTTGGGGCCCCTACGAGCAGTACTTC
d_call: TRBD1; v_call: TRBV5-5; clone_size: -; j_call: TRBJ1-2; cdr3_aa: CASREQGANYGYTF; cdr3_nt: TGTGCCAGCAGGGAACAGGGGGCGAACTATGGCTACACCTTC
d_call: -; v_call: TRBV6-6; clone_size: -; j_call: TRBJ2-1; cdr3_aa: CASSSRLGSYEQFF; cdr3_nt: TGTGCCAGCAGTTCTCGACTAGGAAGCTATGAGCAGTTCTTC
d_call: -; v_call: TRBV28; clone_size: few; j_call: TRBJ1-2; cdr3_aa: CASSSRAYRTNYGYTF; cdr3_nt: TGTGCCAGCAGTTCACGAGCATACAGGACTAACTATGGCTACACCTTC
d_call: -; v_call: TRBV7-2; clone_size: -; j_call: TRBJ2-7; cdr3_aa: CASSLIGSPYEQYF; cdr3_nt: TGTGCCAGCAGCTTAATCGGGAGCCCCTACGAGCAGTACTTC
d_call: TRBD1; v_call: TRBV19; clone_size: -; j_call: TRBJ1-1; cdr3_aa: CASKRGPGQANTEAFF; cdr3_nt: TGTGCCAGTAAAAGGGGACCGGGACAGGCGAACACTGAAGCTTTCTTT
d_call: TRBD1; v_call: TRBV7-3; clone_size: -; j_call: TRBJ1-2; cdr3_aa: CASSPNGGGNYGYTF; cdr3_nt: TGTGCCAGCAGCCCAAACGGAGGGGGCAACTATGGCTACACCTTC
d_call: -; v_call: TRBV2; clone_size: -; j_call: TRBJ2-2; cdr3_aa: CASSFTGIDDTGELFF; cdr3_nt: TGTGCCAGCAGTTTCACAGGGATAGATGACACCGGGGAGCTGTTTTTT
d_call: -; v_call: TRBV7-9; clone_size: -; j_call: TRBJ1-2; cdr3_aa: CASSFTLTDLYGYTF; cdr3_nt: TGTGCCAGCAGCTTTACTCTGACAGATCTCTATGGCTACACCTTC
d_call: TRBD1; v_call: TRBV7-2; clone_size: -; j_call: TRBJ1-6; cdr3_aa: CASSSRQGSSYNSPLHF; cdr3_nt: TGTGCCAGCAGCTCCCGACAGGGAAGCTCCTATAATTCACCCCTCCACTTT
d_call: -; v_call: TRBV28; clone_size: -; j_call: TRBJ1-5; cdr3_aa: CASSMHRDSNQPQHF; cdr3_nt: TGTGCCAGCAGTATGCACAGGGATAGCAATCAGCCCCAGCATTTT
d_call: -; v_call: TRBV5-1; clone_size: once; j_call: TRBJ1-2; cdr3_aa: CASSSGEGYGYTF; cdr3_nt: TGCGCCAGCAGCTCAGGGGAGGGCTATGGCTACACCTTC
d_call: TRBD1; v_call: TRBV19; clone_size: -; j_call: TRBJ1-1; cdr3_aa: CASSMTGGYTEAFF; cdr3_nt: TGTGCCAGTAGTATGACAGGGGGGTACACTGAAGCTTTCTTT
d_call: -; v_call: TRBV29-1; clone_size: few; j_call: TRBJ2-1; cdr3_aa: CSVEEGTLGGDEQFF; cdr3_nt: TGCAGCGTTGAAGAGGGGACGCTCGGAGGGGATGAGCAGTTCTTC
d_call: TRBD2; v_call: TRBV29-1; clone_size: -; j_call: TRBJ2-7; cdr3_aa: CSVEGIDSGSRSSYEQYF; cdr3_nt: TGCAGCGTTGAGGGTATTGATAGCGGGAGTAGGAGCTCCTACGAGCAGTACTTC
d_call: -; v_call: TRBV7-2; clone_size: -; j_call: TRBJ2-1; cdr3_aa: CASSLEGVQFF; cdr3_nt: TGTGCCAGCAGCCTAGAGGGGGTCCAGTTCTTC
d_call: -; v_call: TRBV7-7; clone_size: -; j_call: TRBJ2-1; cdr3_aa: CASSLDRYNEQFF; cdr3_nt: TGTGCCAGCAGCTTAGACAGGTACAATGAGCAGTTCTTC
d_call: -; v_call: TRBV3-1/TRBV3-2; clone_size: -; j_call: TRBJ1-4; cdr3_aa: CASSQDSGAEKLFF; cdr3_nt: TGTGCCAGCAGCCAAGATTCAGGGGCGGAAAAACTGTTTTTT
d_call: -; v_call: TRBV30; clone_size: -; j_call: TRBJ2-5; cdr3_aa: CAWSVRARTQYF; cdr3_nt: TGTGCCTGGAGTGTACGCGCCCGGACCCAGTACTTC
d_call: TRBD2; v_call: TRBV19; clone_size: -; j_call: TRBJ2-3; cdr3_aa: CASSILAGATDTQYF; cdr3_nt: TGTGCCAGTAGTATTCTAGCGGGAGCAACAGATACGCAGTATTTT
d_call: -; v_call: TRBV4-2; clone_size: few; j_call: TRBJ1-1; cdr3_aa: CASSPRREVNTEAFF; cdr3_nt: TGTGCCAGCAGCCCGCGTAGGGAGGTGAACACTGAAGCTTTCTTT
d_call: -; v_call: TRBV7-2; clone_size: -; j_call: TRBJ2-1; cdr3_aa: CASRLTGTDYNEQFF; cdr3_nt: TGTGCCAGCAGGCTAACCGGGACTGATTACAATGAGCAGTTCTTC